The 7 T cell receptor beta chains listed next were all sequenced from one sample in a study of long-term antiretroviral therapy in people with HIV (dated by TCRdb to the early 2020s). The immunoSEQ hsTCRB v3.0 assay was used at survey level resolution to sequence the TRB variable region. TCRdb took this table from immuneACCESS and kept in-frame rearrangements with V and J called. Such tables lack part of the clones; where checked against another copy, unresolved V genes explain under half of the gap, and the rest is unexplained. The sample table holds 20,000 to 25,000 clones, of which about 76% were seen once. Less than 15% of the sample is held by the ten biggest clonotypes. Specimen: unsorted PBMCs, collected 0.1 years before starting antiretroviral therapy. These TCRs come from a man aged 40-49 years with HIV.

The chain has TRBV28 and TRBJ2-7; no clear D. CDR1 and CDR2 (germline): MDHEN, SYDVKM. Trimming left V 3 bases short and J 6 bases short, with 9 bases between. CDR3 size: 12 residues. The CDR3 sequence: CASSFRVAEQYF. Written as DNA, the CDR3 is TGTGCCAGCAGTTTTCGTGTGGCCGAGCAGTACTTC.

This chain links TRBV5-1 with TRBJ2-2, with 10 bases identical to TRBD2. The length of the CDR3 is 16 residues. V shed 2 bases, J shed 1 base, and the junction held 2 bases outside the gene matches. CDR1 is SGHRS and CDR2 is YFSETQ in the germline V gene. The CDR3 nucleotides are TGCGCCAGCAGCTTACTAGCGGGAAGGAACACCGGGGAGCTGTTTTTT. This sequence encodes CASSLLAGRNTGELFF.

This chain connects TRBV7-9 to TRBJ2-7; unclear D gene. This CDR3 comprises 15 residues. V dropped 5 bases and J dropped 6 bases, with 20 bases sitting between them. Looked up from germline, CDR1 is SEHNR and CDR2 is FQNEAQ (reference sequence). The CDR3 region has the DNA TGTGCCAGCAGCCAGGATGCAGTTGGGGAAATCGAGCAGTACTTC. This gives the protein CASSQDAVGEIEQYF.

The V and J genes are TRBV7-9 and TRBJ2-1; perhaps D is TRBD1 or TRBD2 (6 bases each). The CDR3 has 15 amino acids. The germline V gene has CDR1 SEHNR and CDR2 FQNEAQ (reference sequence). V lost 3 bases to trimming and J lost 1 base, with 10 bases between them. As DNA, the CDR3 is TGTGCCAGCAGCTTGAGAGGGGGGTCCTACAATGAGCAGTTCTTC. The encoded protein is CASSLRGGSYNEQFF.

This clone was picked up a small number of times. The chain recombines TRBV4-2 with TRBJ1-2, with D possibly matching TRBD1 (6 bases). CDR3 length: 15 residues. V lost 1 base to trimming and J lost 6 bases, with 15 bases between them. Germline CDR1 reads LGHNA; CDR2 reads YNFKEQ. The CDR3 DNA reads TGTGCCAGCAGCCAAGTTTCCAGGGGCCTCGATGGCTACACCTTC. Its protein product is CASSQVSRGLDGYTF.

The J gene is TRBJ2-3, the V gene TRBV7-9; 8 bases fit TRBD2. V gave up 5 bases and J gave up 5 bases; unmatched junction bases: 9. The length of the CDR3 is 15 residues. Per the germline V gene, CDR1 is SEHNR and CDR2 is FQNEAQ (reference sequence). The CDR3 nucleotides are TGTGCCAGCAGCCCCCCAGGAGCGGGAGAAGATACGCAGTATTTT. Translating it yields CASSPPGAGEDTQYF. Full variable domain (remainder filled in from reference TRBV7-9 and TRBJ2-3): DTGVSQNPRHKITKRGQNVTFRCDPISEHNRLYWYRQTLGQGPEFLTYFQNEAQLEKSRLLSDRFSAERPKGSFSTLEIQRTEQGDSAMYLCASSPPGAGEDTQYFGPGTRLTVL.

The V and J genes are TRBV7-9 and TRBJ1-2, with a possible D match to TRBD1 (6 bases). Germline CDR1 is SEHNR and CDR2 is FQNEAQ (reference sequence). The CDR3 totals 15 residues. Trimming left V 7 bases short and J 2 bases short, with 17 bases between. The CDR3 coding sequence is TGTGCCAGCACCCTTTACGGGGGGCAGAACTATGGCTACACCTTC. Encoded protein: CASTLYGGQNYGYTF. Supplemented by reference TRBV7-9 and TRBJ1-2, the full variable domain reads DTGVSQNPRHKITKRGQNVTFRCDPISEHNRLYWYRQTLGQGPEFLTYFQNEAQLEKSRLLSDRFSAERPKGSFSTLEIQRTEQGDSAMYLCASTLYGGQNYGYTFGSGTRLTVV.